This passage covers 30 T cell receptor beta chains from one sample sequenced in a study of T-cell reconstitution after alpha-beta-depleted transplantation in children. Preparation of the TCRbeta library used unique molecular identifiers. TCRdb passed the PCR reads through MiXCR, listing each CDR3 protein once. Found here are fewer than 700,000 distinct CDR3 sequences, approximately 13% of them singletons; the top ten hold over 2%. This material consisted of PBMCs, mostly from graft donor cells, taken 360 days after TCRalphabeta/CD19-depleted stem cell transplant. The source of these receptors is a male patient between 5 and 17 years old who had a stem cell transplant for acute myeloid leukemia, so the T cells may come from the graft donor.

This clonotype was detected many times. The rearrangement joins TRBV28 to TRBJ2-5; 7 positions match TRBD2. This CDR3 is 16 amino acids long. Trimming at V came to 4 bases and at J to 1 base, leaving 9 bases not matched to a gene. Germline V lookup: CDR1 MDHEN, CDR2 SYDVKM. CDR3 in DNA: TGTGCCAGCAGTTCCTATCGACTAGCCTCCCAAGAGACCCAGTACTTC. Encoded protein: CASSSYRLASQETQYF.

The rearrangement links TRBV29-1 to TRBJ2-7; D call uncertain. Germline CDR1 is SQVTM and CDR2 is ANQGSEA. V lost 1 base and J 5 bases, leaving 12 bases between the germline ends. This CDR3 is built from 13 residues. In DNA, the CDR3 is TGCAGCGTTGAAGTAGCCTATTCCCACGAGCAGTACTTC. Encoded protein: CSVEVAYSHEQYF.

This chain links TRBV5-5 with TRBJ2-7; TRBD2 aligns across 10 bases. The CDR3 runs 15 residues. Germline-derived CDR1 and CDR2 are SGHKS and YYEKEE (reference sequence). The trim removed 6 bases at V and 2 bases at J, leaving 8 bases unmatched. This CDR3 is CASKPSGLAAYEQYF. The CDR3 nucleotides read TGTGCCAGCAAGCCCTCCGGACTAGCGGCCTACGAGCAGTACTTC.

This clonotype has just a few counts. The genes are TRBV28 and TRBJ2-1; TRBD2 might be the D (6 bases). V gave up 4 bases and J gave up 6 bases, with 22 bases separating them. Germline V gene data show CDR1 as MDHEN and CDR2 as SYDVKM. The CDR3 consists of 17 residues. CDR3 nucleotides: TGTGCCAGCAGTTCCTTTGGCGGGACGCCCTGGGGCAATGAGCAGTTCTTC. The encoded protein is CASSSFGGTPWGNEQFF.

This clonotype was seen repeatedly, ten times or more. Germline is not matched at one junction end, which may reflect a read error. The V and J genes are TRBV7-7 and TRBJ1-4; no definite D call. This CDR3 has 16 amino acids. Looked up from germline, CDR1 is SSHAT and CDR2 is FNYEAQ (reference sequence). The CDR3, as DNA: TGTGCTAGCAGCTTAGGCGCCGGGTCAACTAATGAAAAACTGTTTTTT. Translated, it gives CASSLGAGSTNEKLFF.

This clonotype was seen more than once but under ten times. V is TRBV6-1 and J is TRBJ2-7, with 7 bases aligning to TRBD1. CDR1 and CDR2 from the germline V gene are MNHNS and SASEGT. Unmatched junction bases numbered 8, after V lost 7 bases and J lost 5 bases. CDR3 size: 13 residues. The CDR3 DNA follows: TGTGCCAGCACGCGACAGGGCGGCCACGAGCAGTACTTC. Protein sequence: CASTRQGGHEQYF.

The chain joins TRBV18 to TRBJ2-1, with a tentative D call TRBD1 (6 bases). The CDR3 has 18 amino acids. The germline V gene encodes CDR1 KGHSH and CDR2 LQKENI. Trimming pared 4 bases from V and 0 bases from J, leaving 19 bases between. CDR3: CASSLPGQKLRSYNEQFF. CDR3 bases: TGTGCCAGCTCACTCCCGGGACAAAAGCTACGCTCCTACAATGAGCAGTTCTTC.

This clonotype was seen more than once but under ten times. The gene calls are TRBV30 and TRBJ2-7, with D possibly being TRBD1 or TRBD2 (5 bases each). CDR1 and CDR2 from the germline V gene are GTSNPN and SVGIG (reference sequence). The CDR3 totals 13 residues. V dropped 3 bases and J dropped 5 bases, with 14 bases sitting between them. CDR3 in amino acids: CAWSQGESNEQYF. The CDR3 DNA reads TGTGCCTGGAGCCAAGGGGAGTCGAACGAGCAGTACTTC.

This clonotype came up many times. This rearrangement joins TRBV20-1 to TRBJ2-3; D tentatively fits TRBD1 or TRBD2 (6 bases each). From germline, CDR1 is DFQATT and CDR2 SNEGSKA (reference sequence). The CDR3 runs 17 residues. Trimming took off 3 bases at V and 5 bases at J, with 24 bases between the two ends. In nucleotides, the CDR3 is TGCAGTGCTAGTGAATCGAGGGGGGTCTCGGAAGTAGATACGCAGTATTTT. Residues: CSASESRGVSEVDTQYF.

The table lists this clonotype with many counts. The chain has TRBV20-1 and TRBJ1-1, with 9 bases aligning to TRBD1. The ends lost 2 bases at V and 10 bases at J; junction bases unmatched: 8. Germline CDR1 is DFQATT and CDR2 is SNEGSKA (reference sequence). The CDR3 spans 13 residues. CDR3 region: CSARSRTGEGAFF. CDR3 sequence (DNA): TGCAGTGCTAGATCCAGGACAGGGGAGGGAGCTTTCTTT.

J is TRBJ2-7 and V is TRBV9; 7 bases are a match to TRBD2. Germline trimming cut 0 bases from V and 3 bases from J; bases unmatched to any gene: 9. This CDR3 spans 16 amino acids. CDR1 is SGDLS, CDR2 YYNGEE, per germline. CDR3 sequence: CASSVAGVAGDYEQYF. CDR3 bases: TGTGCCAGCAGCGTAGCCGGGGTAGCGGGTGACTACGAGCAGTACTTC.

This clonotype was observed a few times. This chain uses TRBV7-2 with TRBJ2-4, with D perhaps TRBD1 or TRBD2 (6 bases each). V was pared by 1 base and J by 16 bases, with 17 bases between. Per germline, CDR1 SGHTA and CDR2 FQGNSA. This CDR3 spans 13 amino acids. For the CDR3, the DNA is TGTGCCAGCAGCTTAGGAGGGGGGACCCCAGGTTACTTC. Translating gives CASSLGGGTPGYF.

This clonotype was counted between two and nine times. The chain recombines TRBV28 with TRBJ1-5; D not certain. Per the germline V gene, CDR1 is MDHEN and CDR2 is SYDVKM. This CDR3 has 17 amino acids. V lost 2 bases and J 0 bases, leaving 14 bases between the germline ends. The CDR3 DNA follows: TGTGCCAGCAGTTTAAATAGCGCACGACATAGCAATCAGCCCCAGCATTTT. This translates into CASSLNSARHSNQPQHF.

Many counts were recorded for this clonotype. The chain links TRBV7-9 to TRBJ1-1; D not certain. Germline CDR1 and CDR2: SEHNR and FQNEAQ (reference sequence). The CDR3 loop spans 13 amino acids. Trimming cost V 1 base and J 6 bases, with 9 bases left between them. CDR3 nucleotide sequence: TGTGCCAGCAGCTTAGGGGGTTCCCCTGAAGCTTTCTTT. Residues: CASSLGGSPEAFF. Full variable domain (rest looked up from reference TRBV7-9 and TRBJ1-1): DTGVSQNPRHKITKRGQNVTFRCDPISEHNRLYWYRQTLGQGPEFLTYFQNEAQLEKSRLLSDRFSAERPKGSFSTLEIQRTEQGDSAMYLCASSLGGSPEAFFGQGTRLTVV.

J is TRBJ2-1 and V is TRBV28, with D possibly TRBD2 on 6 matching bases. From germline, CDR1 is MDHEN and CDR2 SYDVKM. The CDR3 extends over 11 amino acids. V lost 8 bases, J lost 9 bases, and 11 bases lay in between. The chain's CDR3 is CASGPGSEQFF. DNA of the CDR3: TGTGCCAGCGGCCCCGGGAGTGAGCAGTTCTTC.

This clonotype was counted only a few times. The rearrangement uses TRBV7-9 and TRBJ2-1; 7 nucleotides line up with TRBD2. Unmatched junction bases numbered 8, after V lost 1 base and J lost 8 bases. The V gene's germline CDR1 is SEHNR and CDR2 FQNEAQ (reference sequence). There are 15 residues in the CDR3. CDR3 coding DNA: TGTGCCAGCAGCTTAGGGACTAGGAGGTTCGATGAGCAGTTCTTC. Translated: CASSLGTRRFDEQFF.

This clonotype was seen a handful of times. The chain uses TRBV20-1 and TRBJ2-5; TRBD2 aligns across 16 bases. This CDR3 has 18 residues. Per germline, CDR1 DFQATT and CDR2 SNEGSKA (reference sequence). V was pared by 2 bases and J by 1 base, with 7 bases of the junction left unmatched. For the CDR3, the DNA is TGCAGTGCTAGACCGGGACTAGCGGGAGGGCCCTCCCAAGAGACCCAGTACTTC. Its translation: CSARPGLAGGPSQETQYF.

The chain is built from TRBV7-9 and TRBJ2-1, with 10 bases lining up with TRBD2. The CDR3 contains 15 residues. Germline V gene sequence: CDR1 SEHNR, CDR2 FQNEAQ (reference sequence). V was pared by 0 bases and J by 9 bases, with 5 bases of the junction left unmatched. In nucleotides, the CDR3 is TGTGCCAGCAGCTTAGCAGCGGGAGGGCCAGGTGAGCAGTTCTTC. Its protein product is CASSLAAGGPGEQFF.

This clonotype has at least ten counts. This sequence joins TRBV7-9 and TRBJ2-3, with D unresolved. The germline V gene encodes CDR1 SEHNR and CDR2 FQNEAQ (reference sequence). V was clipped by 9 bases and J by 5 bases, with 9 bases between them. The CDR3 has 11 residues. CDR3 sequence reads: CARQLGDTQYF. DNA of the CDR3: TGTGCCAGACAGCTGGGAGATACGCAGTATTTT.

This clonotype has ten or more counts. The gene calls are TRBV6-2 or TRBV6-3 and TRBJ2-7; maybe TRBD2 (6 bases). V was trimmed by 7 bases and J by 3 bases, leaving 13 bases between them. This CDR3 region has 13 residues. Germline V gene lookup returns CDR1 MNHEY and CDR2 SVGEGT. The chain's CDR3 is CASINSGDYEQYF. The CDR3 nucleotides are TGTGCCAGCATCAATAGCGGAGACTACGAGCAGTACTTC.

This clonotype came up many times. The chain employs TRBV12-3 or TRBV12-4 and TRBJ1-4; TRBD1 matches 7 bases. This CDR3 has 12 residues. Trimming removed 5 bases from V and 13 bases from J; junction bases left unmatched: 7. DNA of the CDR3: TGTGCCAGCAGTCCGGTGACAGGGAGACTGTTTTTT. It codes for CASSPVTGRLFF.

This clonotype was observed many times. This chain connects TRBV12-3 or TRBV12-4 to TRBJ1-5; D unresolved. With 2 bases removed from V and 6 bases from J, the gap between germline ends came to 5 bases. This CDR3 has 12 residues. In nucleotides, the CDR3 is TGTGCCAGCAGTTTAAAGGGTCAGCCCCAGCATTTT. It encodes CASSLKGQPQHF.

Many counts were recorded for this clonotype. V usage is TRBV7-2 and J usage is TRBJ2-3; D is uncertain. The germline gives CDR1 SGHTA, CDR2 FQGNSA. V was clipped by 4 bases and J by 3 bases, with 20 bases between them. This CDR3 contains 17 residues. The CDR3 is CASSSVRAVMVTDTQYF. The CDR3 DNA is TGTGCCAGCAGCTCCGTTAGGGCGGTAATGGTGACAGATACGCAGTATTTT.

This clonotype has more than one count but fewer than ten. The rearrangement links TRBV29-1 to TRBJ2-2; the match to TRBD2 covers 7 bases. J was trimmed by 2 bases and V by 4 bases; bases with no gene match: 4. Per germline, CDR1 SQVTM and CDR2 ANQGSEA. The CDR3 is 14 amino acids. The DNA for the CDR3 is TGCAGCGTTGTGGGACTAACAAACACCGGGGAGCTGTTTTTT. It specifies CSVVGLTNTGELFF.

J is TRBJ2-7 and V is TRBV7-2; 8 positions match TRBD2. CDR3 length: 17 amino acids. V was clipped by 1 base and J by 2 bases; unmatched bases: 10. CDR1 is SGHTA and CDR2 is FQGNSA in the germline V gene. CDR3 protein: CASSLGLMAGGAYEQYF. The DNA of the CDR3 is TGTGCCAGCAGCTTAGGATTGATGGCGGGAGGCGCCTACGAGCAGTACTTC. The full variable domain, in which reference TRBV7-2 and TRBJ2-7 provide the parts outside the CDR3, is GAGVSQSPSNKVTEKGKDVELRCDPISGHTALYWYRQSLGQGLEFLIYFQGNSAPDKSGLPSDRFSAERTGGSVSTLTIQRTQQEDSAVYLCASSLGLMAGGAYEQYFGPGTRLTVT.

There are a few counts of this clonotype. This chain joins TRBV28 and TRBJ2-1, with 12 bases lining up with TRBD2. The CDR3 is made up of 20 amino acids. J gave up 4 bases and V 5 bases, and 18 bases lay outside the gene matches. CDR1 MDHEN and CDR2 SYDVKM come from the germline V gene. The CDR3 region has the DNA TGTGCCAGCAGTCTGCTAGCGGGAGGGCTTTTGCTCTCCCTTTACAATGAGCAGTTCTTC. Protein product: CASSLLAGGLLLSLYNEQFF.

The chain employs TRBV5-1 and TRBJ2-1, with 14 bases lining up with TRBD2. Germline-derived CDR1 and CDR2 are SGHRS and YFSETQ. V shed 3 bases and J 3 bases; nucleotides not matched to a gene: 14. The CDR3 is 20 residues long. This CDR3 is CASSSPGTSGRNEGYNEQFF. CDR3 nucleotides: TGCGCCAGCAGCTCGCCGGGGACTAGCGGGAGAAATGAGGGCTACAATGAGCAGTTCTTC.

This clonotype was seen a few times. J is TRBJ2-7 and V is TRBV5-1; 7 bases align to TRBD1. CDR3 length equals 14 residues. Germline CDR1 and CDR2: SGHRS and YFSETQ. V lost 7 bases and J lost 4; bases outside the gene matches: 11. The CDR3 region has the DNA TGCGCCAGCTCCGAGGGACAGCGGACTTACGAGCAGTACTTC. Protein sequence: CASSEGQRTYEQYF.

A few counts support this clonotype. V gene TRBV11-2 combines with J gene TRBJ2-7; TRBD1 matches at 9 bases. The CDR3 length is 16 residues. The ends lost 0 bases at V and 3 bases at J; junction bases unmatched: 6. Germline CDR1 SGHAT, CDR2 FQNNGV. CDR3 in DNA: TGTGCCAGCAGCTTAGACCCGGGACAGGGTCTCTACGAGCAGTACTTC. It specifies CASSLDPGQGLYEQYF.

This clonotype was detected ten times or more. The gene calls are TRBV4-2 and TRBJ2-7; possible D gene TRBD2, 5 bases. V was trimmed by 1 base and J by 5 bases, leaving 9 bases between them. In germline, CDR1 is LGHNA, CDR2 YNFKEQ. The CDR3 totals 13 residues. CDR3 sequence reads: CASSQVRGNEQYF. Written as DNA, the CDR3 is TGTGCCAGCAGCCAAGTTCGGGGAAACGAGCAGTACTTC.